This T cell receptor beta chain originates from a study of T cell therapy after organ transplantation. For the study at large: T cells were expanded approximately 15 days with 30 CMV class I/II epitopes.

V was clipped by 0 bases and J by 8 bases, with 10 bases between them. The CDR3 sequence is 13 residues long. CDR1 and CDR2 from the germline V gene are WSHSY and SAAADI. Study results and limitations: Endogenous clonotypes not in therapy products appeared after therapy alongside transferred ones.

Profiled with immunoSEQ multiplex PCR; TCRdb holds only in-frame clones, not every one. The sample carries 44,000 or so clones, approximately 94% recorded once. Notes on this clone: What it binds is not known.

The sequencing here drew on CD8+ T cells from blood, taken before autologous CMV-specific T cell therapy. The receptor's source is a human patient who had received a solid organ transplant and had CMV disease. The chain is built from TRBV10-2 and TRBJ1-2; no firm D call. Here the CDR3 DNA reads TGCGCCAGCAGTGAGTCCCCCGATTTAGGCTACACCTTC. This gives the protein CASSESPDLGYTF.